This T cell receptor (beta chain) originates from a study of blood T cell repertoires in COVID-19. The overall study: Sources were T cells, B-cell-depleted T cells, or PBMCs; the material itself was cDNA or gDNA.

Germline CDR1 is MDHEN and CDR2 is SYDVKM. The CDR3 is 16 residues long. The V end lost 6 bases, the J end lost 0 bases, and 18 bases lay between the germline ends. The authors' processing: Reference gene primer amplification yielded estimated nucleated cell counts. The data were produced by immunoSEQ multiplex PCR, yet TCRdb's version contains in-frame clones alone and is incomplete. The V and J calls and clone size come from that table; D and trimming were worked out from the DNA. The sample has fewer than 80,000 clones, around nine tenths seen once. V usage is TRBV28 and J usage is TRBJ2-7, with a weak D call TRBD1 (5 bases). The receptor's source is a woman over 75 with active or convalescent COVID-19. The sample taken for sequencing was peripheral blood. The chain's CDR3 is CASSVSRQLSSYEQYF. The CDR3 DNA reads as TGTGCCAGCAGCGTAAGCCGACAGCTTAGCTCCTACGAGCAGTACTTC.